The next 2 T cell receptor beta chains were all read from a single sample in a study of blood T cell repertoires in COVID-19. The assay was immunoSEQ multiplex PCR, and TCRdb's table has in-frame clones only and misses some. The data contain 100,000 to 150,000 clones, approximately 87% of them seen just once; the ten biggest clones take up about 2%. Sequencing was carried out using peripheral blood. The source is a woman between 50 and 59 years old with acute or convalescent COVID-19.

CDR3 amino acids: CASSVALGYNEQFF. The CDR3 nucleotides read TGTGCCAGCAGCGTAGCACTCGGTTACAATGAGCAGTTCTTC. V is TRBV9 and J is TRBJ2-1; D gene uncertain. This CDR3 spans 14 amino acids. Germline assignment: CDR1 SGDLS and CDR2 YYNGEE. V was cut by 0 bases and J by 4 bases, with 8 bases left in between.

V and J are TRBV7-9 and TRBJ1-5; 11 bases match TRBD1. The length of the CDR3 is 17 residues. Trimming cost V 5 bases and J 2 bases; bases outside gene matches: 8. Germline V lookup: CDR1 SEHNR, CDR2 FQNEAQ (reference sequence). This chain's CDR3 is CASSKGQGGGGNQPQHF. DNA of the CDR3: TGTGCCAGCAGCAAGGGACAGGGGGGCGGAGGCAATCAGCCCCAGCATTTT. Together with reference TRBV7-9 and TRBJ1-5, the CDR3 gives the full variable domain: DTGVSQNPRHKITKRGQNVTFRCDPISEHNRLYWYRQTLGQGPEFLTYFQNEAQLEKSRLLSDRFSAERPKGSFSTLEIQRTEQGDSAMYLCASSKGQGGGGNQPQHFGDGTRLSIL.